The clone carrying this TCR beta chain appeared once. This specimen comes from a study of cytomegalovirus exposure and HLA in healthy donors. Germline CDR1 reads MNHEY; CDR2 reads SVGAGI. CDR3 length: 13 amino acids. V was pared by 8 bases and J by 5 bases, with 12 bases between. Some clones are missing from TCRdb's copy, which holds only in-frame ones; the method was immunoSEQ multiplex PCR. The sample consists of hundreds of thousands of clones, 86% of them appearing once. This sequence joins TRBV6-5 and TRBJ1-4; D might be TRBD1 (5 bases). The sequencing sample was made of PBMCs. This receptor was taken from a woman younger than 30 in good health and CMV-seronegative. The CDR3 nucleotides read TGTGCCAGCGGTACAGGAGAAAATGAAAAACTGTTTTTT. Its translation is CASGTGENEKLFF.